These 22 T cell receptor beta chains came from one sample sequenced in a study of OX40 agonist ivuxolimab in advanced cancers. Libraries were prepared by immunoSEQ multiplex PCR; TCRdb keeps only in-frame clonotypes and omits some of them. The repertoire holds tens of thousands of clones, roughly 78% seen once, with around 5% in the top ten. Material: CD4+ or CD8+ T cells sorted from blood, obtained in a trial of the OX40 agonist ivuxolimab. These receptors were taken from an adult with an advanced solid tumor such as melanoma, head and neck, liver or kidney cancer.

The chain combines TRBV7-2 with TRBJ1-1, with 8 bases fitting TRBD1. CDR1 is SGHTA and CDR2 is FQGNSA in the germline V gene. CDR3 size: 17 residues. V trimming: 4 bases; J trimming: 8 bases; junction bases outside the gene matches: 18. The CDR3 nucleotides read TGTGCCAGCAGCTCAGCTAGTGCGTCGGGCAACAGGGGGGAAGCTTTCTTT. Translated: CASSSASASGNRGEAFF.

The chain employs TRBV6-5 and TRBJ2-3; a possible D gene is TRBD2 (6 bases). Trimming shortened V by 7 bases and J by 2 bases, and 16 bases separated the two germline ends. Germline CDR1 MNHEY, CDR2 SVGAGI. CDR3 length: 15 amino acids. CDR3 loop: CASTGWAGNTDTQYF. CDR3 coding DNA: TGTGCCAGCACTGGATGGGCGGGAAACACAGATACGCAGTATTTT.

This clone turned up a few times. The chain uses TRBV19 and TRBJ2-7, with TRBD1 as a possible D gene (6 bases). The CDR3 totals 14 residues. Germline V lookup: CDR1 LNHDA, CDR2 SQIVND (reference sequence). V lost 4 bases to trimming and J lost 0 bases, with 10 bases between them. The CDR3 region has the DNA TGTGCCAGTAGTAGTGACAGGTTCTCCTACGAGCAGTACTTC. Its protein is CASSSDRFSYEQYF.

In its sample, this clone is medium-sized. The gene calls are TRBV4-3 and TRBJ1-6; 7 bases fit TRBD1. The V segment lost 0 bases and the J segment 5 bases; nucleotides outside the gene matches: 7. This CDR3 region has 17 residues. The germline V gene has CDR1 LGHNA and CDR2 YSLEER. In nucleotides, the CDR3 is TGCGCCAGCAGCCAAGAAGCAGGGGGAGTGGATAATTCACCCCTCCACTTT. It is translated as CASSQEAGGVDNSPLHF.

J is TRBJ1-5 and V is TRBV19; D might be TRBD1 (6 bases). The V gene's germline CDR1 is LNHDA and CDR2 SQIVND (reference sequence). Trimming removed 5 bases at V and 6 bases at J, with 11 bases between. The CDR3 extends over 13 amino acids. CDR3: CASSEQGSQPQHF. The CDR3 DNA follows: TGTGCCAGTAGTGAACAGGGTTCTCAGCCCCAGCATTTT.

The chain links TRBV7-2 to TRBJ1-3, with 7 bases that match TRBD1. J was trimmed by 4 bases and V by 5 bases; bases with no gene match: 8. The CDR3 length is 15 residues. Per germline, CDR1 SGHTA and CDR2 FQGNSA. The CDR3 here is CASSQTGTRGNTIYF. CDR3 in DNA: TGTGCCAGCAGCCAGACAGGGACAAGGGGAAACACCATATATTTT.

The chain's CDR3 is CASSAGQSYNSPLHF. CDR3 DNA sequence: TGTGCCAGCAGTGCGGGACAGTCCTATAATTCACCCCTCCACTTT. The chain uses TRBV28 and TRBJ1-6; 7 bases line up with TRBD1. The CDR3 is made up of 15 amino acids. Trimming took 5 bases from V and 1 from J; bases not matched to a gene: 2. Per the germline V gene, CDR1 is MDHEN and CDR2 is SYDVKM.

This chain uses TRBV5-1 with TRBJ1-2, with D perhaps TRBD1 (5 bases). CDR3 length equals 14 residues. Germline CDR1 SGHRS, CDR2 YFSETQ. V was trimmed by 0 bases and J by 0 bases, leaving 6 bases between them. Written as DNA, the CDR3 is TGCGCCAGCAGCTTGGAGACAGCTAACTATGGCTACACCTTC. Amino acids: CASSLETANYGYTF.

This clone is a singleton in its sample. Other DNA sequences in the same sample also yield this CDR3. V usage is TRBV18 and J usage is TRBJ2-3; D is uncertain. The CDR3 totals 12 residues. Per germline, CDR1 KGHSH and CDR2 LQKENI. Trimming cost V 3 bases and J 0 bases, with 1 base left between them. Written as DNA, the CDR3 is TGTGCCAGCTCACCCAGCACAGATACGCAGTATTTT. Its translation is CASSPSTDTQYF.

The chain employs TRBV6-5 and TRBJ1-2; D not certain. CDR3 size: 11 residues. The germline CDR1 and CDR2 sequences are MNHEY and SVGAGI. Between the trimmed V and J ends, which lost 10 bases and 7 bases, there was a span of 13 bases. The CDR3 is CATWAILGYTF. The CDR3 coding sequence is TGTGCCACTTGGGCGATCCTTGGCTACACCTTC.

The CDR3 DNA sequence: TGTGCCAGCAGTTACTCGTATGGTGGTGGCGAGCAGTACTTC. This encodes CASSYSYGGGEQYF. The chain has TRBV6-5 and TRBJ2-7, with unresolved D. V lost 0 bases and J lost 6, with 12 bases in between. The CDR3 loop spans 14 amino acids. Germline V CDR1 and CDR2: MNHEY, SVGAGI.

This clone has a single count. The chain uses TRBV29-1 and TRBJ1-3; weak D call: TRBD1 (5 bases). V lost 6 bases, J lost 4 bases, and 13 bases lay in between. Per germline, CDR1 SQVTM and CDR2 ANQGSEA. The CDR3 has 13 amino acids. CDR3 region: CSVQGAAGNTIYF. The CDR3 nucleotides read TGCAGCGTCCAAGGGGCAGCCGGAAACACCATATATTTT.

The V gene is TRBV7-9, the J gene TRBJ2-7; 7 positions match TRBD1. The CDR3 consists of 13 residues. The germline CDR1 and CDR2 sequences are SEHNR and FQNEAQ (reference sequence). Trimming took 5 bases from V and 2 from J; bases not matched to a gene: 3. Here the CDR3 DNA reads TGTGCCAGCAGCCTGGGGACAGCCTACGAGCAGTACTTC. Its protein product is CASSLGTAYEQYF.

This rearrangement joins TRBV5-1 to TRBJ2-5, with TRBD1 identical over 7 bases. V was pared by 3 bases and J by 1 base, with 9 bases of the junction left unmatched. Germline V gene data show CDR1 as SGHRS and CDR2 as YFSETQ. The CDR3 spans 16 residues. This chain's CDR3 is CASSWAQGITQETQYF. CDR3 nucleotides: TGCGCCAGCAGCTGGGCACAGGGGATCACCCAAGAGACCCAGTACTTC.

The rearrangement links TRBV6-1 to TRBJ2-7, with 12 bases aligning to TRBD2. The CDR3 contains 19 residues. V lost 2 bases, J lost 6 bases, and 17 bases stayed unmatched. CDR1 and CDR2 from the germline V gene are MNHNS and SASEGT. The CDR3 region has the DNA TGTGCCAGCAGTGAATCTAGCGGGGGGGCTGTCCCCCTGAGGCGCGAGCAGTACTTC. Its protein product is CASSESSGGAVPLRREQYF.

This clone was seen a single time. V gene TRBV18 combines with J gene TRBJ2-2; 8 bases are shared with TRBD1. The V gene's germline CDR1 is KGHSH and CDR2 LQKENI. J was trimmed by 7 bases and V by 5 bases; bases with no gene match: 9. The CDR3 contains 15 residues. The chain's CDR3 is CASSAQDRVNGELFF. The DNA of the CDR3 is TGTGCCAGCTCAGCCCAGGACAGGGTGAACGGGGAGCTGTTTTTT.

The V and J genes are TRBV7-9 and TRBJ2-2; a weak D match, TRBD2 (5 bases). This CDR3 has 15 residues. Germline-derived CDR1 and CDR2 are SEHNR and FQNEAQ (reference sequence). V dropped 1 base and J dropped 5 bases, with 11 bases sitting between them. CDR3 coding DNA: TGTGCCAGCAGCTTAGGAGGGTATAGGACCGGGGAGCTGTTTTTT. Its protein product is CASSLGGYRTGELFF.

This sequence joins TRBV14 and TRBJ2-1, with 8 bases matching TRBD2. This CDR3 region has 16 residues. V lost 1 base to trimming and J lost 8 bases; unmatched junction nucleotides: 10. The germline gives CDR1 SGHDN, CDR2 FVKESK. CDR3 bases: TGTGCCAGCAGCCAAGGCCCAGCGGGAGAATGGGATGAGCAGTTCTTC. Translating gives CASSQGPAGEWDEQFF.

Worth noting for this clone: An end of the junction differs from the germline gene, which may be a read error. The chain couples TRBV18 to TRBJ2-6; 9 bases match TRBD1. CDR1 and CDR2 (germline): KGHSH, LQKENI. The CDR3 has 18 residues. The CDR3 DNA reads as TGTGCCAGCTCACCGCGCGGGACAGGGTCTCCTGGAGCCAACGTCCTGACTTTC. It is translated as CASSPRGTGSPGANVLTF.

This clone was recorded a few times. The CDR3 protein is CASSPTSRGSNSPLHF. CDR3 bases: TGTGCCAGCTCACCGACAAGTCGGGGTAGTAATTCACCCCTCCACTTT. The chain employs TRBV18 and TRBJ1-6; D gene uncertain. CDR3 length equals 16 residues. V was pared by 3 bases and J by 6 bases, with 15 bases between. Germline CDR1 KGHSH, CDR2 LQKENI.

The CDR3 sequence: CSASKSYEQYF. Here the CDR3 DNA reads TGCAGTGCCTCTAAGTCTTACGAGCAGTACTTC. The chain links TRBV20-1 to TRBJ2-7; no reliable D call. Trimming removed 6 bases from V and 4 bases from J, with 10 bases in between. In germline, CDR1 is DFQATT, CDR2 SNEGSKA (reference sequence). The CDR3 consists of 11 residues.

This clone was counted between two and nine times. J is TRBJ1-2 and V is TRBV19, with no clear D. The V end lost 3 bases, the J end lost 7 bases, and 15 bases lay between the germline ends. Germline V lookup: CDR1 LNHDA, CDR2 SQIVND (reference sequence). The CDR3 runs to 14 residues. This chain's CDR3 is CASSISVGGSGYTF. In DNA, the CDR3 is TGTGCCAGTAGTATCAGTGTAGGAGGGAGTGGCTACACCTTC.